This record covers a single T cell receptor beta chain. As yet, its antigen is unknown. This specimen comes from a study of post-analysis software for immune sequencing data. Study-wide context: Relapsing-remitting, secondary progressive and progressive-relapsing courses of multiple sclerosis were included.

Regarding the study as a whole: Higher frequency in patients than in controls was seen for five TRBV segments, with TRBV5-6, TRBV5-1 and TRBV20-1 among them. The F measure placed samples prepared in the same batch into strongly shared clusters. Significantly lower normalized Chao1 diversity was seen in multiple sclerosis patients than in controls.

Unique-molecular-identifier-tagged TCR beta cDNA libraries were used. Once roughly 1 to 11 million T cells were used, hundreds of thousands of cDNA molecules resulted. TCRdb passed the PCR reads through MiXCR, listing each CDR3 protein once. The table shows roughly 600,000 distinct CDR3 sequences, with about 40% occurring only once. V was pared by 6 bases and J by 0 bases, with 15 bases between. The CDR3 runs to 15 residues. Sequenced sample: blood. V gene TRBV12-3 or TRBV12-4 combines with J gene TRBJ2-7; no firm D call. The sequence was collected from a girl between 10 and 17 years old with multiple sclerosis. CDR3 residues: CASRIATAPSYEQYF. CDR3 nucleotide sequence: TGTGCCAGCAGAATCGCGACGGCACCCTCCTACGAGCAGTACTTC.